This T cell receptor beta chain is from a study of response to subunit inactivated influenza vaccine. The trim removed 0 bases at V and 6 bases at J, leaving 7 bases unmatched. Germline loops: CDR1 DFQATT, CDR2 SNEGSKA (reference sequence). The CDR3 runs to 15 residues. Study results and caveats: Authors suggested seasonal influenza vaccinations each recruit few new T cells.

TCRdb re-analysed the RT-PCR reads in MiXCR, keeping a single row per CDR3 protein. The table shows around 790,000 distinct CDR3 sequences, with about 20% occurring only once. This clonotype was seen ten or more times. Its antigen is still unknown. The clonotype was recovered from a man aged 45 to 65 who received an inactivated influenza vaccine. Sequenced here: PBMCs from blood, sampled roughly 5 days after vaccination. This chain links TRBV20-1 with TRBJ2-7; 11 nucleotides line up with TRBD1. The DNA for the CDR3 is TGCAGTGCTAGAGATCCGGGGACAGGGGGACTCGAGCAGTACTTC. The encoded protein is CSARDPGTGGLEQYF.